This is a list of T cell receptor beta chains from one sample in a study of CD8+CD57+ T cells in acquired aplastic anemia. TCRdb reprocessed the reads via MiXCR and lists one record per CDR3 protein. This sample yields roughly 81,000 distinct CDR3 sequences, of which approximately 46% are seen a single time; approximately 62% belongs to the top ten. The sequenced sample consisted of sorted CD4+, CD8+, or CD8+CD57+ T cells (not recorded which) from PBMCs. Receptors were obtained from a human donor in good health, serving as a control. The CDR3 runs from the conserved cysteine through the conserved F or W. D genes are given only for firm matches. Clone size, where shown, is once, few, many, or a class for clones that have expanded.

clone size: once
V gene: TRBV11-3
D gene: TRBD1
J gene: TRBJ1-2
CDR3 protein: CASSGGTGNYGYTF
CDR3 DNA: TGTGCCAGCAGCGGAGGGACAGGAAACTATGGCTACACCTTC

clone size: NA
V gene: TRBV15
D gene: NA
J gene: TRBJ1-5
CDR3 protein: CASSFRQADLHQPQHF
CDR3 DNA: TGTGCCAGCAGCTTCAGACAGGCCGACTTGCATCAGCCCCAGCATTTT

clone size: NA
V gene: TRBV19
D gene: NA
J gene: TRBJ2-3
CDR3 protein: CASSTPGPPDTQYF
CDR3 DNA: TGTGCCAGTAGTACACCGGGACCTCCGGATACGCAGTATTTT

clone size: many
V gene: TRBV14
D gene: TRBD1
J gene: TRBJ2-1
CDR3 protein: CASSHRDRHNEQFF
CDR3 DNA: TGTGCCAGCAGTCACCGGGACAGACACAATGAGCAGTTCTTC

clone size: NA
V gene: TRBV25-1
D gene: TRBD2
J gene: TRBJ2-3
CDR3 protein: CASVGTSGTLGTQYF
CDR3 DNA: TGTGCCAGCGTAGGTACTAGCGGCACATTGGGTACGCAGTATTTT

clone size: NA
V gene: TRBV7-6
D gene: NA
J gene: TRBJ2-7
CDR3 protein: CASSSGGFHEQYF
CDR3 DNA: TGTGCCAGCAGCTCGGGGGGCTTTCACGAGCAGTACTTC

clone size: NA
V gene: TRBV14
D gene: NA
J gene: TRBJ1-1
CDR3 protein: CASSLWRGGGTEAFF
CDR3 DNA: TGTGCCAGCAGCCTCTGGAGGGGAGGAGGTACTGAAGCTTTCTTT

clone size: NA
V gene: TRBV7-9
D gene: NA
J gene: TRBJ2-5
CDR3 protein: CASNRGGRETQYF
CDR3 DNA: TGTGCCAGCAACAGGGGAGGTAGAGAGACCCAGTACTTC

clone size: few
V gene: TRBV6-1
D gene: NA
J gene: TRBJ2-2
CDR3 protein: CAAGENTGELFF
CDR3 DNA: TGTGCGGCAGGGGAGAACACCGGGGAGCTGTTTTTT

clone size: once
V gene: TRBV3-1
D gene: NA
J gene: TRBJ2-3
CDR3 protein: CASSQDEAGSTDTQYF
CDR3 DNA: TGTGCCAGCAGCCAAGATGAGGCCGGGAGCACAGATACGCAGTATTTT

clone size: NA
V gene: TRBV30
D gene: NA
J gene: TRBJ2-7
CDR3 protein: CACRSETSYEQYF
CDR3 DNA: TGTGCCTGTCGCAGCGAAACCTCCTACGAGCAGTACTTC

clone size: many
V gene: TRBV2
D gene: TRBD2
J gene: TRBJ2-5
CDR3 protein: CASSELAGTETQYF
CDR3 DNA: TGTGCCAGCAGTGAGCTAGCGGGAACTGAGACCCAGTACTTC

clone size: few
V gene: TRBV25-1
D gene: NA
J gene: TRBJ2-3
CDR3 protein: CASSLGSEGTDTQYF
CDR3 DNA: TGTGCCAGCAGTTTGGGGTCTGAGGGCACAGATACGCAGTATTTT

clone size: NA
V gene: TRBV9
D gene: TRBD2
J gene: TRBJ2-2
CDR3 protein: CASSGPGLAGDYTGELFF
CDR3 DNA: TGTGCCAGCAGCGGACCCGGACTAGCGGGAGATTACACCGGGGAGCTGTTTTTT

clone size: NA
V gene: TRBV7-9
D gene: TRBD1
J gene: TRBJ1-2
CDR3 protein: CASSPAGGQGAGYTF
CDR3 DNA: TGTGCCAGCAGCCCGGCCGGGGGACAGGGGGCTGGCTACACCTTC

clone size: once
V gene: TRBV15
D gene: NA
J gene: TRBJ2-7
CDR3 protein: CATSPTRAVEQYF
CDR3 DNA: TGTGCCACCTCTCCGACTAGGGCCGTCGAGCAGTACTTC

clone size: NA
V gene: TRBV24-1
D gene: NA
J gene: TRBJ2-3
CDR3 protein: CATADGSLTDTQYF
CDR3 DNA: TGTGCCACCGCGGACGGATCCCTCACAGATACGCAGTATTTT

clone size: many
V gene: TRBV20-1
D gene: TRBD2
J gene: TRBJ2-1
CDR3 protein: CSASLADYNEQFF
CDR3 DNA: TGCAGTGCTAGTCTAGCGGACTACAATGAGCAGTTCTTC

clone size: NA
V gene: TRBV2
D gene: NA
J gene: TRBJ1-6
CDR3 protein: CASSEDSYNSPLHF
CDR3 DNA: TGTGCCAGCAGTGAGGACAGCTATAATTCACCCCTCCACTTT

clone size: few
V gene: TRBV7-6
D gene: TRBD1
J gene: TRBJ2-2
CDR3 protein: CASSFGTEITGELFF
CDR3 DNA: TGTGCCAGCAGCTTCGGGACAGAAATAACCGGGGAGCTGTTTTTT

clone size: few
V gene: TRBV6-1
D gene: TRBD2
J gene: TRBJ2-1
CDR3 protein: CASRRTGGDEQFF
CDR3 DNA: TGTGCCAGCAGGCGGACGGGAGGGGATGAGCAGTTCTTC

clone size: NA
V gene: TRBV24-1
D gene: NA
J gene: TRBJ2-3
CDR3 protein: CATSDPGADTQYF
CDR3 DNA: TGTGCCACCAGTGATCCAGGGGCAGATACGCAGTATTTT

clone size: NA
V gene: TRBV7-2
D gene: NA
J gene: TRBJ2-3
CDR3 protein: CATSSLTTDTQYF
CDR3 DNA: TGTGCCACTTCGTCCTTAACAACAGATACGCAGTATTTT

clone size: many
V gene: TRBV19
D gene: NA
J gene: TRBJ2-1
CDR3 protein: CASSMGFGQFF
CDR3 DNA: TGTGCCAGTAGTATGGGTTTTGGGCAGTTCTTC

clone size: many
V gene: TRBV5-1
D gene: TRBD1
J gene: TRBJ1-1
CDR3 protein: CASRFRLGTGIDTEAFF
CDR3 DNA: TGCGCCAGCAGGTTCCGGCTCGGGACAGGGATAGACACTGAAGCTTTCTTT

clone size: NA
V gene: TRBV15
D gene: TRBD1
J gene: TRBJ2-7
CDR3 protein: CATSRGFRTGGTYEQYF
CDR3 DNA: TGTGCCACCAGCAGAGGGTTTCGGACAGGGGGAACGTACGAGCAGTACTTC

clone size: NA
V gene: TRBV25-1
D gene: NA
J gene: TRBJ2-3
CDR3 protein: CASSLDKTDTQYF
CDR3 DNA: TGTGCCAGCAGCTTAGATAAGACGGATACGCAGTATTTT